This TCR beta chain was profiled in a study of blood T cell repertoires in COVID-19 (dated by TCRdb to 2019 to 2021). Some background on the complete study: Collaborator samples came from the United States, Italy and Spain and covered acute and convalescent phases of COVID-19. The sample metadata nearly always contained a de-identified subject ID, COVID-19 status, age in years and sex. The repertoires were released in a freely available public database intended as a resource for research on the immune response to SARS-CoV-2. Where available, HLA class I and class II types were taken from metadata supplied by the sample provider and were not determined by assay-based typing. The prospective study material was composed of cDNA or gDNA derived from T cells, B-cell-depleted T cells, or PBMCs. Deeply sampled blood TCRbeta repertoires from subjects exposed to, actively infected with, or recovered from COVID-19 were included in the dataset. The samples were drawn from the first 160 participants of the ongoing ImmuneRACE study and from 1,254 subjects provided by 6 global collaborators. On the study overall, not on this receptor specifically: How much clinical and demographic metadata was included differed by source and by participant, and the metadata was provided uncurated.

Each collaborating institution followed its own protocols to collect whole blood in K2EDTA tubes. For TCRbeta analysis, collaborators shipped samples as frozen whole blood, isolated PBMCs, or DNA extracted from either of those sample types. TCRbeta CDR3 regions were amplified from genomic DNA using the immunoSEQ Assay, a bias-controlled multiplex PCR. The paper's data handling went like this. The number of nucleated cells in each sample was estimated from the amplification of reference gene primers within the assay. To quantify the absolute abundance of each unique TCRbeta CDR3 rearrangement, sequence reads were collapsed and filtered. For each sample, productive Simpson clonality was calculated as the square root of Simpson's diversity index over productive rearrangements. The clones in this table, taken by TCRdb from immuneACCESS, are in-frame only. Not every clone is retained; where verified, under half of the shortfall comes from an unresolved V gene, and the cause of the rest is unknown. V and J calls and clone size are copied from that table; D and trimming were computed from the DNA. Present in this sample are a few hundred thousand clones, more than 85% of which were seen just once. The ten largest clonotypes hold 0.7% to 0.9% of the sample.

A word on this clone: Which antigen it targets is not known. Per-base quality was not reported, and no clone a single base away is much larger than it.

Sequenced material: peripheral blood. The sequence derives from a man under 40 with acute or convalescent COVID-19.

The DNA sequence is as follows: TGTGCTAGTGGTATGGACAGCAACATTCAGTACTTC. The resulting protein is CASGMDSNIQYF. The V and J segments used are TRBV12-5 and TRBJ2-4, and TRBD1 may be the D gene, going by 6 matching bases. The CDR3 covers 12 residues, taking in both the cysteine and the phenylalanine. Of the read, only the CDR3 DNA is kept; its 36 bases are in frame from base 1. Deletion took 5 bases off V and 7 bases off J, with a span of 9 bases between the germline ends. The germline V gene specifies LGHNT as CDR1 and FRNRAP as CDR2.